This TCR beta chain is from a study of T-cell reconstitution after alpha-beta-depleted transplantation in children. General observations from the study: Some patients' high day-60 TCRbeta diversity was traced to surviving recipient T cells and thymic progenitors. Reportedly, roughly two months post-transplant, alpha-beta T cells arose from several hundred expanded graft clones.

Comment on this clonotype: The antigen remains undetermined.

Preparation of the TCRbeta library involved a method that used unique molecular identifiers. Each CDR3 protein is one row after TCRdb ran MiXCR on the PCR reads. This table has 240,000 or so distinct CDR3 sequences, around 7.5% appearing once. Germline V gives CDR1 SGHTA, CDR2 FQGNSA. V was clipped by 3 bases and J by 3 bases; unmatched bases: 4. CDR3 size: 15 residues. The V call is TRBV7-2, the J call TRBJ2-7, with 11 bases lining up with TRBD1. The source was PBMCs, mostly from graft donor cells, collected 180 days after TCRalphabeta/CD19-depleted stem cell transplant. This receptor was obtained from a male patient between 5 and 17 years old who had a stem cell transplant for acute lymphoblastic leukemia, so the T cells may come from the graft donor. The CDR3: CASSFSGTGGYEQYF. The CDR3, as DNA: TGTGCCAGCAGCTTTTCCGGGACAGGGGGCTACGAGCAGTACTTC.